This T cell receptor (beta chain) is from a study of OX40 agonist ivuxolimab in advanced cancers. Measured with immunoSEQ multiplex PCR; TCRdb has only the in-frame clones, and not every one. The sample records 65,000 to 75,000 clones, approximately 89% being singletons. Sample: CD4+ or CD8+ T cells sorted from blood, taken in a trial of the OX40 agonist ivuxolimab. This TCR came from an adult with an advanced solid tumor such as melanoma, head and neck, liver or kidney cancer.

The CDR3 nucleotides are TGTGCCAGCAGCGGGAAGACAGGGGGCCTGTACACCGGGGAGCTGTTTTTT. Residues: CASSGKTGGLYTGELFF. The chain joins TRBV5-4 to TRBJ2-2, with 10 positions matching TRBD1. Looked up from germline, CDR1 is SGHNT and CDR2 is YYREEE (reference sequence). The CDR3 is 17 residues long. V shed 4 bases, J shed 3 bases, and the junction held 9 bases outside the gene matches.